This TCR beta chain was retrieved from a study of CXCR3-negative and CXCR3-positive naive CD8 T cells. Study information: Per-library TRB read counts averaged about 1.5 +/- 0.3 million, adding up to about 140 million in total.

Remarks on this clonotype: Its antigen is unknown.

Via 5' RACE with UMI labels, TRB cDNA libraries were prepared. TCRdb reprocessed the 5' RACE reads and reports one entry per CDR3 protein, with no DNA. This table lists some 50,000 distinct CDR3 sequences. This CDR3 has 14 amino acids. Germline CDR1 is DFQATT and CDR2 is SNEGSKA (reference sequence). Whole-study findings and limits: Memory CD8+ cells showed much lower diversity, while both naive subsets were comparably high. More hydrophobic TRB CDR3s were found in CXCR3-positive naive cells than in CXCR3-negative naive cells.

V gene TRBV20-1 combines with J gene TRBJ1-5. The origin of this receptor is a human donor in good health. Some clones in this sample may be carry-over from other donors' samples. The sequencing sample was made of naive CXCR3- CD8+ T cells from blood. Subset given: CD45RO-CCR7+CD27+CD95- naive CD8+ T cells lacking CXCR3 (TNR3-). CDR3 region: CSARESGKAQPQHF.